These T cell receptor beta chains were read from a single sample in a study of OX40 agonist ivuxolimab in advanced cancers. Assay used: immunoSEQ multiplex PCR; TCRdb lists only in-frame clones, some missing. The sample carries some 95,000 clones, about 85% recorded once. Material: CD4+ or CD8+ T cells sorted from blood, obtained in a trial of the OX40 agonist ivuxolimab. The source of these receptors is an adult with an advanced solid tumor such as melanoma, head and neck, liver or kidney cancer. The CDR3 runs from the conserved cysteine through the conserved F or W. D genes are given only for firm matches. Not every row has a clone size; where given, it reads once, few, many or a size class.

D	length	J	size	V	DNA	CDR3
-	16	TRBJ2-2	-	TRBV25-1	TGTGCCACCAACAATGGGATACAGAATGATGACGGGGAGCTGTTTTTT	CATNNGIQNDDGELFF
-	13	TRBJ1-1	-	TRBV7-9	TGTGCCAGCAGCCATACAGGAAACACTGAAGCTTTCTTT	CASSHTGNTEAFF
TRBD2	18	TRBJ2-1	few	TRBV4-1	TGCGCCAGCAGCCAAGATCCTAGACTAGCGGCCTCCTACAATGAGCAGTTCTTC	CASSQDPRLAASYNEQFF
-	17	TRBJ2-7	once	TRBV4-3	TGCGCCAGCAGCCCATCGTTATTTCGGGATTTCACCTACGAGCAGTACTTC	CASSPSLFRDFTYEQYF
-	15	TRBJ2-7	few	TRBV5-8	TGTGCCAGCAGCTCCCCGGGGTTGGCGATCTACGAGCAGTACTTC	CASSSPGLAIYEQYF
TRBD1	16	TRBJ2-4	-	TRBV5-5	TGTGCCAGCAGCTTAACAGGGGGCACGTCAACAAACATTCAGTACTTC	CASSLTGGTSTNIQYF
TRBD1	14	TRBJ1-1	-	TRBV10-3	TGTGCCATCAGTGAAACAGGGGGGGGAACTGAAGCTTTCTTT	CAISETGGGTEAFF
TRBD1	18	TRBJ1-4	-	TRBV28	TGTGCCAGCAGTCCCACCCACGCCGGGACAGAACCTAATGAAAAACTGTTTTTT	CASSPTHAGTEPNEKLFF
-	14	TRBJ2-1	-	TRBV30	TGTGCCTGGAGTAATGTAGCTTTAGGGAATGAGCAGTTCTTC	CAWSNVALGNEQFF
-	15	TRBJ2-5	-	TRBV2	TGTGCCAGCAGTGACGGTGCAGGGGGGCAAGAGACCCAGTACTTC	CASSDGAGGQETQYF
-	19	TRBJ1-1	-	TRBV4-1	TGCGCCAGCAGCCAAGCTAGAGGGGGACGACAGGTACCGAACACTGAAGCTTTCTTT	CASSQARGGRQVPNTEAFF
-	14	TRBJ2-3	-	TRBV5-1	TGCGCCAGCAGACCGACCTTTAGCACAGATACGCAGTATTTT	CASRPTFSTDTQYF
TRBD1	14	TRBJ1-2	-	TRBV5-4	TGTGCCAGCAGCTCAGGGGGTGGGACCTATGGCTACACCTTC	CASSSGGGTYGYTF
TRBD1	15	TRBJ1-4	few	TRBV4-3	TGCGCCAGCAGCCAAGGAGGGACAGGGGGGGAAAAACTGTTTTTT	CASSQGGTGGEKLFF
-	13	TRBJ1-3	-	TRBV6-5	TGTGCCAGCACGACGGGGGCCGGAAACACCATATATTTT	CASTTGAGNTIYF
-	15	TRBJ2-7	-	TRBV9	TGTGCCAGCAGCGTAGGAGCGAGGGGCTCCTACGAGCAGTACTTC	CASSVGARGSYEQYF
-	17	TRBJ1-4	-	TRBV4-3	TGCGCCAGCAGCCAAGACGGCCAGATCACGGCGGGTGAAAAACTGTTTTTT	CASSQDGQITAGEKLFF
-	17	TRBJ2-7	once	TRBV6-1	TGTGCCAGCAGTGAAGCGCAGGGTGTAGGGCTCACCTACGAGCAGTACTTC	CASSEAQGVGLTYEQYF
TRBD1	14	TRBJ1-1	-	TRBV30	TGTGCCTGGAGTGGGGACAGGAAGAACACTGAAGCTTTCTTT	CAWSGDRKNTEAFF
TRBD2	16	TRBJ2-1	once	TRBV28	TGTGCCAGCAGTCGGCAGACTAGCGGGACCTACAATGAGCAGTTCTTC	CASSRQTSGTYNEQFF
-	12	TRBJ2-2	-	TRBV7-2	TGTGCCAGCAGCTTCTACCACGGGGAGCTGTTTTTT	CASSFYHGELFF
-	16	TRBJ2-5	-	TRBV4-3	TGCGCCAGCAGCCCAATAGTTTCTCCGAGGGAGGAGACCCAGTACTTC	CASSPIVSPREETQYF
-	14	TRBJ2-7	-	TRBV5-6	TGTGCCAGCAGCTTGACAGGGCGGTTCAACGAGCAGTACTTC	CASSLTGRFNEQYF
TRBD1	16	TRBJ2-4	-	TRBV4-1	TGCGCCAGCAGCCATACAAGGACAGGGTTCAAAAACATTCAGTACTTC	CASSHTRTGFKNIQYF
TRBD2	16	TRBJ2-7	-	TRBV28	TGTGCCAGCAGCGGGGGACTAGCGCGCACTTTCTACGAGCAGTACTTC	CASSGGLARTFYEQYF
-	13	TRBJ2-4	-	TRBV5-4	TGTGCCAGCAGCCCCGGGACTGAAAACATTCAGTACTTC	CASSPGTENIQYF
TRBD2	16	TRBJ2-3	-	TRBV7-9	TGTGCCAGCAGCTACGGACTAGCGGGGTCGGTAGATACGCAGTATTTT	CASSYGLAGSVDTQYF
TRBD1	15	TRBJ1-4	-	TRBV4-1	TGCGCCAGCAGCCAGGGCGACAGGGATCATGAAAAACTGTTTTTT	CASSQGDRDHEKLFF
-	14	TRBJ2-5	-	TRBV2	TGTGCCAGCAGTGAAACAGGATTACAAGAGACCCAGTACTTC	CASSETGLQETQYF
-	14	TRBJ2-3	-	TRBV7-6	TGTGCCTCCCAGGAGTGGCCTCCGGGGGATACGCAGTATTTT	CASQEWPPGDTQYF
TRBD2	18	TRBJ2-2	-	TRBV5-6	TGTGCCAGCAGCTACGGACTAGCGGGAGACCCGTATAACGGGGAGCTGTTTTTT	CASSYGLAGDPYNGELFF
-	14	TRBJ1-2	-	TRBV6-6	TGTGCCAGCAGCTCCCAGGAGGGGCGGTATGGCTACACCTTC	CASSSQEGRYGYTF
-	13	TRBJ2-7	-	TRBV5-6	TGTGCCAGCAGCTTTACGGAGCCTCGCGAGCAGTACTTC	CASSFTEPREQYF
-	16	TRBJ2-1	-	TRBV5-8	TGTGCCAGCAGCTTGGGTGGCGGGAAAATGGGTAATGAGCAGTTCTTC	CASSLGGGKMGNEQFF
TRBD2	17	TRBJ2-6	-	TRBV10-3	TGTGCCATCAGTGCGCTTTCCGGGGGGACTGGGGCCAACGTCCTGACTTTC	CAISALSGGTGANVLTF
-	12	TRBJ2-1	-	TRBV4-3	TGCGCCAGCAGTCGCGGGTACAATGAGCAGTTCTTC	CASSRGYNEQFF
TRBD2	14	TRBJ2-7	-	TRBV5-4	TGTGCCAGCAGCTCAAAGACTAGCGGGAACGAGCAGTACTTC	CASSSKTSGNEQYF
-	10	TRBJ2-1	-	TRBV20-1	TGCAGTGCTACAGGGGAAGAGCAGTTCTTC	CSATGEEQFF
-	13	TRBJ2-7	-	TRBV27	TGTGCCAGCAGATCAGCGGACTCCTACGAGCAGTACTTC	CASRSADSYEQYF
TRBD2	13	TRBJ2-1	-	TRBV19	TGTGCCAGTAGTTTAGGACTAGTCAATGAGCAGTTCTTC	CASSLGLVNEQFF
-	13	TRBJ2-3	-	TRBV5-4	TGTGCCAGCAGCTTGGCCGTTACGGATACGCAGTATTTT	CASSLAVTDTQYF
-	13	TRBJ1-1	-	TRBV11-3	TGTGCCAGTCACTTGTCAGGGAACACTGAAGCTTTCTTT	CASHLSGNTEAFF
TRBD2	16	TRBJ2-1	-	TRBV7-3	TGTGCCAGCAGCTTAAACGGCGGGAGACCTTACAATGAGCAGTTCTTC	CASSLNGGRPYNEQFF
-	11	TRBJ2-5	-	TRBV7-2	TGTGCCAGCAGCTTCCTCGAGACCCAGTACTTC	CASSFLETQYF
TRBD1	16	TRBJ2-3	-	TRBV7-7	TGTGCTAGCAGCCTTGGACAGGGCGGAACCACAGATACGCAGTATTTT	CASSLGQGGTTDTQYF
-	14	TRBJ2-5	-	TRBV11-3	TGTGCCAGCAGCTTAGGCTACATTTCGGAGACCCAGTACTTC	CASSLGYISETQYF